This T cell receptor (beta chain) was captured by sequencing in a study of cytomegalovirus exposure and HLA in healthy donors. Germline V gene lookup returns CDR1 SNHLY and CDR2 FYNNEI. Trimming took 5 bases from V and 1 from J, leaving 13 bases between them. The CDR3 is 15 residues long. Primers for the PCR totalled 60 Vbeta and 13 Jbeta. Study processing details: The authors later counted 70 million to 85 million unique TCR beta chains, some 12 million of them shared. TCRdb keeps only in-frame clones here, not all; method: immunoSEQ multiplex PCR. That table is the source of V, J and clone size, and D and trimming were worked out from the DNA. The sample lists around 120,000 clones, roughly 85% seen once, with approximately 2.8% in the top ten. As to this clone: Its antigen is unknown.

Overall study results and limits: A later analysis found most CMV-associated TCR beta chains apparently HLA-restricted. Sequencing had likely introduced a cluster of highly shared sequence variants as an artifact.

The sample consisted of PBMCs. This sequence originates from a woman aged 35 to 49 in good health and CMV-seronegative. The chain recombines TRBV2 with TRBJ2-3; D possibly corresponds to TRBD1 (6 bases). CDR3 amino acids: CASSPQGLGTDTQYF. The CDR3 nucleotides are TGTGCCAGCAGTCCACAGGGATTAGGCACAGATACGCAGTATTTT.